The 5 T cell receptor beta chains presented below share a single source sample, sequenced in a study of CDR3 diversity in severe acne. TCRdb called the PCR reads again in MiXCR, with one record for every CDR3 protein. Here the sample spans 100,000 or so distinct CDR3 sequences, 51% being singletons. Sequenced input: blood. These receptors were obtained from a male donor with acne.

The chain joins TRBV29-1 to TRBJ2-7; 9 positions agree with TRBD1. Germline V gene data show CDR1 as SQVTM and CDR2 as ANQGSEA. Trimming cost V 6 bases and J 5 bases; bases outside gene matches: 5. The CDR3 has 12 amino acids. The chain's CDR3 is CSVDRGGDEQYF. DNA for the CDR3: TGCAGCGTCGACAGGGGGGGCGACGAGCAGTACTTC.

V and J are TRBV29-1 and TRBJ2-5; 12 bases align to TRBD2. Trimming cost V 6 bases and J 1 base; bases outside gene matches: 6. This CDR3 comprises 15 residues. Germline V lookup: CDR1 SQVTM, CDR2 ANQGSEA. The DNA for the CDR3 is TGCAGCGTCCCTCGACTAGCGGGAGCCCAAGAGACCCAGTACTTC. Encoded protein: CSVPRLAGAQETQYF.

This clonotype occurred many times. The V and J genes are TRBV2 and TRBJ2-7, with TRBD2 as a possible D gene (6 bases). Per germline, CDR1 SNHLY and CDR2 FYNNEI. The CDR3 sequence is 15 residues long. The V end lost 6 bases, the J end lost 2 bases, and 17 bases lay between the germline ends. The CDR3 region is CASRPGTSRPYEQYF. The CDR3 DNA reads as TGTGCCAGCAGACCTGGGACTTCCCGACCCTACGAGCAGTACTTC.

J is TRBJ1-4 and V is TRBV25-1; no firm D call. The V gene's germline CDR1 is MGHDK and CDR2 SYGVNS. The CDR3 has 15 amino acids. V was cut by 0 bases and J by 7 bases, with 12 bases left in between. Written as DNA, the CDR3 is TGTGCCAGCAGTGAATATGGCCGGGAAGGTGAAAAACTGTTTTTT. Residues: CASSEYGREGEKLFF.

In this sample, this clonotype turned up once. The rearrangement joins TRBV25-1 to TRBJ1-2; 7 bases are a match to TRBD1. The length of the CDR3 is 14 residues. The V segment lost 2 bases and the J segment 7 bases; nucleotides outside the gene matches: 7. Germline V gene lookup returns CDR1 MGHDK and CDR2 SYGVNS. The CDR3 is CASSERDRALGYTF. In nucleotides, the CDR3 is TGTGCCAGCAGTGAAAGAGACAGGGCTCTTGGCTACACCTTC.